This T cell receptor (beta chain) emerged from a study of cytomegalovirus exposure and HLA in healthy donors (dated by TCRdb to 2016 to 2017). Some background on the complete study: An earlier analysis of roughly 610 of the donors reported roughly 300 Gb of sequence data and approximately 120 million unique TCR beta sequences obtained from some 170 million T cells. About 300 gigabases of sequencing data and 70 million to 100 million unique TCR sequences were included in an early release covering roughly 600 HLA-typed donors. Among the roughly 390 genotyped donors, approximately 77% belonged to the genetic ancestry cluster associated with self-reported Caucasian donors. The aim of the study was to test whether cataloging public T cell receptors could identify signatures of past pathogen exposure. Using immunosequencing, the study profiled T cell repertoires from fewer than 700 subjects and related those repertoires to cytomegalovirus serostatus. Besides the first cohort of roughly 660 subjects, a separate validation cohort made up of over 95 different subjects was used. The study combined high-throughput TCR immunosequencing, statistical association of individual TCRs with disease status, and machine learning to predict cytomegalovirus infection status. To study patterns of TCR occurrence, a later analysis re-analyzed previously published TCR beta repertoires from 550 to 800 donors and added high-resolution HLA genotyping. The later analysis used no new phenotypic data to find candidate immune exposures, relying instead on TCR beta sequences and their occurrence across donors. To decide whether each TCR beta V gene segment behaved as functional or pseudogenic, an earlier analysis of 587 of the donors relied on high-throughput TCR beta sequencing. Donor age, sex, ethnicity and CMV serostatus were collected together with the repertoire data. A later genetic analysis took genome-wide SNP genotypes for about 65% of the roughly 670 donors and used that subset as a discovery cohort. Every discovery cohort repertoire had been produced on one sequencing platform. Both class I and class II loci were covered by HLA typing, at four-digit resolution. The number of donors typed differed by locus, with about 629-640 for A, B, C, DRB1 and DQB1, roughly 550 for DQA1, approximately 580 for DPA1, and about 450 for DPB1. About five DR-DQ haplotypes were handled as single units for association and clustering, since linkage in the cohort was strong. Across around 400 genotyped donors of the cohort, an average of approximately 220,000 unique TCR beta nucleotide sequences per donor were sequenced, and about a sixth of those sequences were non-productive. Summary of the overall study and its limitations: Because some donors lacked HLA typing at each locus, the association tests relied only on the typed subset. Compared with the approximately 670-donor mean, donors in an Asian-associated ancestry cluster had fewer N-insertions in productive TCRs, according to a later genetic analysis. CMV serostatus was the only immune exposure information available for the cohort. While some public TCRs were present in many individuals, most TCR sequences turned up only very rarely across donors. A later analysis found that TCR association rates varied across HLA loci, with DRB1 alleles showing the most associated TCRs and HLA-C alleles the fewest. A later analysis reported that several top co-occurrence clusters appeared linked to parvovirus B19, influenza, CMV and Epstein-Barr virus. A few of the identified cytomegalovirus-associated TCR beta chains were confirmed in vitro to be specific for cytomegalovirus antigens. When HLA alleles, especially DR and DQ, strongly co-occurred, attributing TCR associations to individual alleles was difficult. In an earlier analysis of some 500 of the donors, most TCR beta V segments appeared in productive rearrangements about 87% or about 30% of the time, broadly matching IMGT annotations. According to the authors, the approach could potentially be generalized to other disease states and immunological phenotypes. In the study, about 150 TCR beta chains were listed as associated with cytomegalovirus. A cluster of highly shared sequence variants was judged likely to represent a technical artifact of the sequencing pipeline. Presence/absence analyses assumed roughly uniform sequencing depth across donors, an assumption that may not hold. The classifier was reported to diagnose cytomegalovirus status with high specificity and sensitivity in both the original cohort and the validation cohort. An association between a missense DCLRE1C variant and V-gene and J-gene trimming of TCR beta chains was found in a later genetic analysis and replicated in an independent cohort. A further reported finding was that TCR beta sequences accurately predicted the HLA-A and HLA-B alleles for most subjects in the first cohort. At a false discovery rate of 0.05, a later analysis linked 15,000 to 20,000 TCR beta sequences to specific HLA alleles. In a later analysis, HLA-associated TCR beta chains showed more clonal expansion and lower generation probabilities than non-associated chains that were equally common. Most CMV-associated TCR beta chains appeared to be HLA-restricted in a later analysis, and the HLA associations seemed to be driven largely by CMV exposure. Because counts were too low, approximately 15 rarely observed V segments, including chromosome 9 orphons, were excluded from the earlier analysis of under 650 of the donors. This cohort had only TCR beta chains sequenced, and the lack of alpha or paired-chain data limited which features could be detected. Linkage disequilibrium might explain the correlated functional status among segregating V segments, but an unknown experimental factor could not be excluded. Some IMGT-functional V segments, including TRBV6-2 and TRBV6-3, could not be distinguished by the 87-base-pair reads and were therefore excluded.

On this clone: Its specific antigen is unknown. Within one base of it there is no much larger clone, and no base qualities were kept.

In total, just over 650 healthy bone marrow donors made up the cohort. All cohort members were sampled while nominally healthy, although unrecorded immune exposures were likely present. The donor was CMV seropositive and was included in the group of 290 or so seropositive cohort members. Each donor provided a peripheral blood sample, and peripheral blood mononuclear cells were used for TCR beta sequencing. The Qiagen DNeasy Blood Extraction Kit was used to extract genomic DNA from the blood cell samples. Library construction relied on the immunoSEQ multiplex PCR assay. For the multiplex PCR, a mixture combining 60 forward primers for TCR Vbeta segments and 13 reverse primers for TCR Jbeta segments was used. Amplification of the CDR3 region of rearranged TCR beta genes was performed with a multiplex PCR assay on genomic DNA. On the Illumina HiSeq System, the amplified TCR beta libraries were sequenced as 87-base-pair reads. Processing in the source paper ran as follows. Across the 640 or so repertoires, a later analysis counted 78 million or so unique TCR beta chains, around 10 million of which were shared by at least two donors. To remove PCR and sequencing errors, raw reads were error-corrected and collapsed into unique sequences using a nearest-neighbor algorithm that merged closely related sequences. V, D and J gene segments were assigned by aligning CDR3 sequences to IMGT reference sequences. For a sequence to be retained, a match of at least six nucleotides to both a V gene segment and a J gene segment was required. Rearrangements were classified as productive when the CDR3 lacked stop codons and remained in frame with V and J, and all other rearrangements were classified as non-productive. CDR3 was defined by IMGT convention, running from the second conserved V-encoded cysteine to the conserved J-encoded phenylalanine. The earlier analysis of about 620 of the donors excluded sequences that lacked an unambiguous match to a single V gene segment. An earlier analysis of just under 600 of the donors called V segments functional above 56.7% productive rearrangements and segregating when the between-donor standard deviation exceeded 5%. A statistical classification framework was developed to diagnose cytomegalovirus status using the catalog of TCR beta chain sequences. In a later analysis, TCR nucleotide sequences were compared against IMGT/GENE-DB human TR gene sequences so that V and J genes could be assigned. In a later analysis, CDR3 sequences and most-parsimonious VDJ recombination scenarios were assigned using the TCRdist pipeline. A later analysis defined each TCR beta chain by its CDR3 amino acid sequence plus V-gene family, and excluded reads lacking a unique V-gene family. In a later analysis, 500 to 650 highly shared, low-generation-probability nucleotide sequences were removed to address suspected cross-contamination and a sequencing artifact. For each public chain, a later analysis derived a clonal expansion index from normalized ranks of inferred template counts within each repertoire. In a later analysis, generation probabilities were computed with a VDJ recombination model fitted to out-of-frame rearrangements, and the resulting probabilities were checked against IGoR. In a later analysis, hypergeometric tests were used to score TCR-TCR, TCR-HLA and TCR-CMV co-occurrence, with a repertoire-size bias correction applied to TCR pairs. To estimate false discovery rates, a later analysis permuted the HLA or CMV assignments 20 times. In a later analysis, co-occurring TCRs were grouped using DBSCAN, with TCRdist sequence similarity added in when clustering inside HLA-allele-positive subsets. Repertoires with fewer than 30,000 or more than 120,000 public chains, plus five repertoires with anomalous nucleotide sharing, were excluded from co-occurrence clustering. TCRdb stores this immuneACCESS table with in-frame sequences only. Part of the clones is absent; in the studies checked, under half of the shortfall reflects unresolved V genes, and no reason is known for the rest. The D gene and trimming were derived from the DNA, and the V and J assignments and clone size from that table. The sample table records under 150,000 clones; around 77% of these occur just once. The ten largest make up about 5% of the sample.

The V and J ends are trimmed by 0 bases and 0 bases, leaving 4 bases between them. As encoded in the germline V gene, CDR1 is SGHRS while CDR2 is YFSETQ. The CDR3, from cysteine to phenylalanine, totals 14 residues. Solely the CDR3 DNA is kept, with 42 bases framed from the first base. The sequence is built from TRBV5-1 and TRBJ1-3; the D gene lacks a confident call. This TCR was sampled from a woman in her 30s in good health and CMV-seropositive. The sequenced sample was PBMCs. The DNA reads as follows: TGCGCCAGCAGCTTGGGGGCCTCTGGAAACACCATATATTTT. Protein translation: CASSLGASGNTIYF.